This entry lists 25 T cell receptor beta chains sequenced from one sample in a study of blood T cell repertoires in COVID-19. Clones were sequenced by immunoSEQ multiplex PCR, and TCRdb holds only the in-frame ones, with some missing. The repertoire holds about 58,000 clones, with more than 85% as singletons. The sequenced sample was peripheral blood. These receptors originate from a woman aged 70-85 years with active COVID-19.

The chain recombines TRBV18 with TRBJ2-3; D unresolved. Germline V gives CDR1 KGHSH, CDR2 LQKENI. The CDR3 has 15 amino acids. V was cut by 2 bases and J by 2 bases, with 11 bases left in between. As DNA, the CDR3 is TGTGCCAGCTCACCAACTGCAGGCCACACAGATACGCAGTATTTT. Amino acid sequence: CASSPTAGHTDTQYF. Supplemented by reference TRBV18 and TRBJ2-3, the full variable domain reads NAGVMQNPRHLVRRRGQEARLRCSPMKGHSHVYWYRQLPEEGLKFMVYLQKENIIDESGMPKERFSAEFPKEGPSILRIQQVVRGDSAAYFCASSPTAGHTDTQYFGPGTRLTVL.

J is TRBJ1-4 and V is TRBV18, with 8 bases identical to TRBD1. Per the germline V gene, CDR1 is KGHSH and CDR2 is LQKENI. This CDR3 is 20 amino acids long. The trim removed 3 bases at V and 0 bases at J, leaving 15 bases unmatched. The CDR3 DNA sequence: TGTGCCAGCTCACCTACCCCCCTGGACAGGGACTTTGCAACTAATGAAAAACTGTTTTTT. The encoded protein is CASSPTPLDRDFATNEKLFF.

The chain employs TRBV6-5 and TRBJ2-1; weak D call: TRBD1 (5 bases). The length of the CDR3 is 15 residues. V was cut by 2 bases and J by 0 bases, with 8 bases left in between. Germline loops: CDR1 MNHEY, CDR2 SVGAGI. The CDR3: CASSYGASSYNEQFF. In DNA form, the CDR3 reads TGTGCCAGCAGTTACGGGGCGAGCTCCTACAATGAGCAGTTCTTC.

The rearrangement links TRBV3-1 (or the pseudogene TRBV3-2) to TRBJ2-7; 11 bases map to TRBD2. Germline V gives CDR1 LGHDT, CDR2 YNNKEL (reference sequence). The CDR3 loop spans 14 amino acids. V dropped 4 bases and J dropped 5; count of bases not matched to a gene: 4. As DNA, the CDR3 is TGTGCCAGCAGCCCTAGCGGGAGGCGTGACGAGCAGTACTTC. Encoded protein: CASSPSGRRDEQYF.

CDR3 sequence (DNA): TGTGCCAGCAGTCCGACGGGACGGGAGTACGAGCAGTACTTC. Translated, it gives CASSPTGREYEQYF. V gene TRBV11-3 combines with J gene TRBJ2-7; maybe TRBD2 (6 bases). Germline V gene data show CDR1 as SGHNT and CDR2 as YENEEA. Trimming removed 6 bases at V and 4 bases at J, with 16 bases between. CDR3 size: 14 residues.

The V gene is TRBV7-9, the J gene TRBJ1-2; D possibly corresponds to TRBD1 (6 bases). The CDR3 totals 16 residues. The V and J ends lost 0 bases and 8 bases respectively, with 19 bases between them. The V gene's germline CDR1 is SEHNR and CDR2 FQNEAQ (reference sequence). CDR3 sequence: CASSLAEAGAPRGYTF. Here the CDR3 DNA reads TGTGCCAGCAGCTTAGCAGAGGCAGGGGCCCCTCGGGGCTACACCTTC.

CDR3: CASSPLERDRDQPQHF. CDR3 DNA: TGTGCCAGCTCACCCCTCGAGCGAGACAGGGATCAGCCCCAGCATTTT. The chain joins TRBV18 to TRBJ1-5; the match to TRBD1 covers 7 bases. Per germline, CDR1 KGHSH and CDR2 LQKENI. The CDR3 length is 16 residues. Trimming removed 3 bases from V and 5 bases from J; junction bases left unmatched: 10.

The gene calls are TRBV28 and TRBJ2-5, with TRBD2 identical over 8 bases. The CDR3 extends over 16 amino acids. V lost 4 bases, J lost 4 bases, and 11 bases stayed unmatched. From germline, CDR1 is MDHEN and CDR2 SYDVKM. CDR3 DNA: TGTGCCAGCAGTTCGACAAAAGCGGGAGTGTTAGAGACCCAGTACTTC. This codes for CASSSTKAGVLETQYF.

The V call is TRBV9, the J call TRBJ2-1, with TRBD2 matching over 10 bases. Germline V gene lookup returns CDR1 SGDLS and CDR2 YYNGEE. The CDR3 covers 17 residues. V trimming: 0 bases; J trimming: 7 bases; junction bases outside the gene matches: 10. CDR3 residues: CASSVEAGGVDGNEQFF. The CDR3 DNA sequence: TGTGCCAGCAGCGTAGAAGCGGGAGGGGTCGATGGGAATGAGCAGTTCTTC.

The J gene is TRBJ2-2, the V gene TRBV28; 9 bases fit TRBD2. Germline loops: CDR1 MDHEN, CDR2 SYDVKM. J gave up 6 bases and V 5 bases, and 16 bases lay outside the gene matches. The CDR3 is 18 amino acids. The CDR3 loop reads CASSAPGLAVTIAGELFF. CDR3 in DNA: TGTGCCAGCAGTGCGCCGGGACTAGCTGTAACGATTGCCGGGGAGCTGTTTTTT.

The V gene is TRBV29-1, the J gene TRBJ2-5, with D possibly being TRBD1 (7 bases). With 3 bases removed from V and 5 bases from J, the gap between germline ends came to 16 bases. The CDR3 has 14 amino acids. Per the germline V gene, CDR1 is SQVTM and CDR2 is ANQGSEA. The chain's CDR3 is CSVDPEGAGETQYF. In DNA form, the CDR3 reads TGCAGCGTTGATCCGGAGGGGGCGGGGGAGACCCAGTACTTC.

The chain links TRBV30 to TRBJ1-6; D remains unclear. Germline V gene sequence: CDR1 GTSNPN, CDR2 SVGIG (reference sequence). Trimming cost V 1 base and J 14 bases, with 9 bases left between them. This CDR3 contains 11 residues. The CDR3 is CAWSEGGTLHF. The CDR3 coding sequence is TGTGCCTGGAGTGAAGGCGGGACCCTCCACTTT.

V and J are TRBV6-1 and TRBJ1-2; D is possibly TRBD1 (5 bases). The ends were cut back, 1 base at V and 4 bases at J, with 13 bases in the middle. The length of the CDR3 is 15 residues. In germline, CDR1 is MNHNS, CDR2 SASEGT. In DNA, the CDR3 is TGTGCCAGCAGTGAAGGTCCAGGGTCCCGCTATGGCTACACCTTC. Residues: CASSEGPGSRYGYTF.

CDR3 nucleotide sequence: TGTGCCAGCAGCCCCGAGGCGGCAGTGTTCACCTACGAGCAGTACTTC. Translation: CASSPEAAVFTYEQYF. The chain links TRBV11-1 to TRBJ2-7; D is unresolved. The V gene lost 5 bases and the J gene lost 2 bases, with 19 bases spanning the gap. In germline, CDR1 is SGHAT, CDR2 FQDESV (reference sequence). The CDR3 runs 16 residues.

The genes are TRBV18 and TRBJ2-2; 8 nucleotides align to TRBD1. The V gene end was trimmed by 6 bases and the J gene end by 2 bases; junction bases not matched to a gene: 8. The CDR3 loop spans 16 amino acids. Germline values: CDR1 KGHSH, CDR2 LQKENI. The CDR3 is CASSPQGALNTGELFF. The CDR3 nucleotides read TGTGCCAGCTCGCCGCAGGGGGCGCTTAACACCGGGGAGCTGTTTTTT.

V is TRBV15 and J is TRBJ2-7; tentative D call: TRBD2 (5 bases). This CDR3 has 15 residues. Germline V gives CDR1 LNHNV, CDR2 YYDKDF (reference sequence). V lost 6 bases, J lost 1 base, and 16 bases lay in between. CDR3 in DNA: TGTGCCACCAGTCCGCCGGGTACGGGGTCCTACGAGCAGTACTTC. Its translation is CATSPPGTGSYEQYF. Based on the CDR3 plus reference TRBV15 and TRBJ2-7, the full variable domain is DAMVIQNPRYQVTQFGKPVTLSCSQTLNHNVMYWYQQKSSQAPKLLFHYYDKDFNNEADTPDNFQSRRPNTSFCFLDIRSPGLGDTAMYLCATSPPGTGSYEQYFGPGTRLTVT.

The chain has TRBV19 and TRBJ2-5; D is possibly TRBD1 (5 bases). Trimming cost V 4 bases and J 1 base, with 10 bases left between them. The CDR3 consists of 14 residues. Germline CDR1 and CDR2: LNHDA and SQIVND (reference sequence). The CDR3 DNA reads as TGTGCCAGTAGTACTTTAGACAGCCAAGAGACCCAGTACTTC. It encodes CASSTLDSQETQYF.

The chain employs TRBV5-4 and TRBJ1-4; no firm D call. CDR1 and CDR2 from the germline V gene are SGHNT and YYREEE (reference sequence). The CDR3 covers 13 residues. V gave up 4 bases and J gave up 4 bases, with 8 bases separating them. CDR3 protein: CASSPDYNEKLFF. CDR3 DNA: TGTGCCAGCAGCCCGGACTATAATGAAAAACTGTTTTTT.

The chain uses TRBV19 and TRBJ2-7, with TRBD1 matching 8 bases. The trim removed 6 bases at V and 3 bases at J, leaving 4 bases unmatched. CDR1 LNHDA and CDR2 SQIVND come from the germline V gene (reference sequence). The CDR3 consists of 13 residues. The CDR3 spells CASRDRGGYEQYF. For the CDR3, the DNA is TGTGCCAGTAGAGACAGGGGAGGCTACGAGCAGTACTTC.

The CDR3 DNA reads TGTGCCAGCAGCTTGCAGGGTAAAACCTACAATGAGCAGTTCTTC. Amino acids: CASSLQGKTYNEQFF. The chain combines TRBV5-4 with TRBJ2-1, with a tentative D call TRBD1 (5 bases). Deletions cut 1 base from V and 2 bases from J, with 10 bases between. The CDR3 length is 15 residues. CDR1 is SGHNT and CDR2 is YYREEE in the germline V gene (reference sequence).

This chain links TRBV11-2 with TRBJ2-7, with a possible D match to TRBD1 (6 bases). The CDR3 consists of 13 residues. CDR1 is SGHAT and CDR2 is FQNNGV in the germline V gene. The germline V and J ends were trimmed by 5 bases and 6 bases, with 14 bases remaining between them. CDR3 nucleotide sequence: TGTGCCAGCAGCCAGGGGCATGGGGTCGAGCAGTACTTC. This gives the protein CASSQGHGVEQYF.

V gene TRBV5-1 combines with J gene TRBJ2-2, with D maybe TRBD2 (5 bases). The CDR3 totals 15 residues. Deletions cut 0 bases from V and 7 bases from J, with 13 bases between. The germline CDR1 and CDR2 sequences are SGHRS and YFSETQ. CDR3 bases: TGCGCCAGCAGCTTGGTTGTAGCGTTGAACGGGGAGCTGTTTTTT. Its protein product is CASSLVVALNGELFF.

J is TRBJ1-2 and V is TRBV6-5; 9 bases map to TRBD1. The CDR3 loop spans 14 amino acids. Germline V gene lookup returns CDR1 MNHEY and CDR2 SVGAGI. V lost 8 bases, J lost 2 bases, and 6 bases stayed unmatched. The DNA for the CDR3 is TGTGCCAGCTGCAGACAGGGGGGGAACTATGGCTACACCTTC. It translates to CASCRQGGNYGYTF.

As DNA, the CDR3 is TGTGCCAGCAGCGTAGACAGGGTCAATCAGCCCCAGCATTTT. This encodes CASSVDRVNQPQHF. This chain uses TRBV9 with TRBJ1-5; D may be TRBD1 (6 bases). The germline gives CDR1 SGDLS, CDR2 YYNGEE. V dropped 0 bases and J dropped 3 bases, with 7 bases sitting between them. CDR3 length: 14 amino acids.

Here the CDR3 reads CASRLGANLETQYF. CDR3 in DNA: TGTGCCAGCCGGCTTGGGGCCAATCTCGAGACCCAGTACTTC. The chain uses TRBV2 and TRBJ2-5; D possibly corresponds to TRBD1 (5 bases). Germline values: CDR1 SNHLY, CDR2 FYNNEI. V was cut by 8 bases and J by 5 bases, with 18 bases left in between. The CDR3 runs to 14 residues.